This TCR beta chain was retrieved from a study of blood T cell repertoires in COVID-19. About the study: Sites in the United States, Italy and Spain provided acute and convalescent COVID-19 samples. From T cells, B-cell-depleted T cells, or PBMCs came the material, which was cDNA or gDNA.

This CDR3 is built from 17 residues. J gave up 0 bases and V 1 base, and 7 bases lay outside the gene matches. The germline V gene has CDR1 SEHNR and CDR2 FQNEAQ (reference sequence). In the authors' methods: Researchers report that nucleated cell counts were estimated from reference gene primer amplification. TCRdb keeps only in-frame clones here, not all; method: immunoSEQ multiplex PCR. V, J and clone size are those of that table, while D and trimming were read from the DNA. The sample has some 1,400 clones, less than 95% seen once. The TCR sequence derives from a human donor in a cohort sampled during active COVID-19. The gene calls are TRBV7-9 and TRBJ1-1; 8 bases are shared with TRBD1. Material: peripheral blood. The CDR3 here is CASSLVGTGRMNTEAFF. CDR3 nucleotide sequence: TGTGCCAGCAGCTTAGTAGGGACAGGTCGCATGAACACTGAAGCTTTCTTT.